This T cell receptor (beta chain) was sequenced for a study of PD-L1 blockade in urothelial cancer. Overall study: About 90% of the 29 patients were males with bladder-origin urothelial cancer. Once treatment had started, blood was analyzed at 3 weeks (second dose) and again at 6 weeks. Previous chemotherapy exposure amounted to 0 to 3 regimens for patients. Blood gave a median about 150,000 T cells.

V trimming: 4 bases; J trimming: 3 bases; junction bases outside the gene matches: 2. CDR1 is KGHSH and CDR2 is LQKENI in the germline V gene. The CDR3 extends over 15 amino acids. Sequenced by immunoSEQ multiplex PCR; TCRdb stores in-frame clones only, minus some. The table lists 85,000 to 100,000 clones, roughly 90% of them singletons, with 7.5% to 10% in the top ten. V and J are TRBV18 and TRBJ2-5, with 13 bases matching TRBD2. This sample comprised PBMCs, obtained around atezolizumab (anti-PD-L1) treatment. This TCR was recovered from a man in his 60s with urothelial cancer. CDR3 region: CASSLGTSGEETQYF. CDR3 nucleotide sequence: TGTGCCAGCTCACTGGGGACTAGCGGGGAAGAGACCCAGTACTTC.